This TCR beta chain was identified during a study of T-cell reconstitution after alpha-beta-depleted transplantation in children (dated by TCRdb to the mid-2010s). Notes on the research overall: T-cell immune reconstitution after TCRalphabeta/CD19-depleted allogeneic hematopoietic cell transplantation in children was quantitatively tracked in the study by means of TCR repertoire profiling. The study at large found these results: The apparently early alphabetaT-cell count recovery about two months after transplant was reportedly dependent on only several hundred rapidly expanded clones derived from non-depleted graft cells. Hyperexpanded clone frequencies declined over subsequent months; after one year, T-cell counts and TCRbeta diversity were mostly attributed to newly produced T cells. The high TCRbeta diversity at day 60 in some patients was ascribed to recipient T cells and intrathymic progenitors that had survived conditioning.

Worth noting for this clonotype: Its recognized antigen is unknown. Qualities for individual bases were not recorded, and no much larger clone is one base off.

Library preparation used PCR. Reads for this sample came from an Illumina HiSeq 2500. TCR library preparation used molecular barcoding, with unique molecular identifiers applied to normalize quantification of the TCRbeta repertoire. TCRdb reworked the public reads: Q25 trimming with fastp, MiXCR clone assembly, productive beta chains retained. Each CDR3 protein appears once, grouped with its most common genes and DNA. The sample has some 300,000 distinct CDR3 sequences on record, about a tenth of them singletons. The ten largest make up less than 9% of the sample. The treatment or condition label of this sample denotes: allogeneic hematopoietic cell transplantation with graft depleted of TCRalphabeta T cells and CD19 B cells. The transplant recipients were children given TCRalphabeta/CD19-depleted allogeneic hematopoietic cell grafts. A distance of 15 bases separates the germline ends of V and J, which lose 6 bases and 1 base respectively. Including the terminal cysteine and phenylalanine, the CDR3 comprises 15 residues. Only the CDR3 DNA is retained, 45 bases long and in frame from the first base.

This receptor was taken from a boy younger than two with acute myeloid leukemia, due to receive a stem cell transplant. This sequence uses TRBV12-3 or TRBV12-4 and TRBJ1-1; no D segment can be confidently identified. The sequenced sample was PBMCs, obtained before TCRalphabeta/CD19-depleted stem cell transplant. CDR3 region: CASSPPYGKNTEAFF. The sequenced DNA: TGTGCCAGCAGCCCACCGTATGGAAAGAACACTGAAGCTTTCTTT.